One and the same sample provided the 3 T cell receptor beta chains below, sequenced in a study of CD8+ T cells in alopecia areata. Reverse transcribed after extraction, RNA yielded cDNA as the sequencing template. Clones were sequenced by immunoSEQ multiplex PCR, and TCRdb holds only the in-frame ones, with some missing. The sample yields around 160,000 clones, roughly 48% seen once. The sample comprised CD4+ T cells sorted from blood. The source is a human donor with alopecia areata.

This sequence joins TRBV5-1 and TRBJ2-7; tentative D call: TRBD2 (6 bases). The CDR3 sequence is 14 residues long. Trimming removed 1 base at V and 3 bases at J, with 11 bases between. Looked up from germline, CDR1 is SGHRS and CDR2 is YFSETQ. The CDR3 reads CASSLFGGIYEQYF. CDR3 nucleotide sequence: TGCGCCAGCAGCTTGTTTGGGGGGATCTACGAGCAGTACTTC.

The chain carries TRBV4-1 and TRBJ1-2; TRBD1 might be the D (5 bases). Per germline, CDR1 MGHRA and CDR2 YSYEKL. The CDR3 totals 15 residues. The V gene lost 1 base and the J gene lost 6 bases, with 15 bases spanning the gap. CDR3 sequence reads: CASSQGVGGVHGYTF. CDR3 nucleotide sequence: TGCGCCAGCAGCCAAGGTGTTGGGGGAGTTCATGGCTACACCTTC.

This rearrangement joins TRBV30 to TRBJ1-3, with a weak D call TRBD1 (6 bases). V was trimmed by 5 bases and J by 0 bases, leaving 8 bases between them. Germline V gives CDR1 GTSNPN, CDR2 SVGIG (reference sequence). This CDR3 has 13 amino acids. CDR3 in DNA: TGTGCCTGGCAGGGGAGCTCTGGAAACACCATATATTTT. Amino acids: CAWQGSSGNTIYF.